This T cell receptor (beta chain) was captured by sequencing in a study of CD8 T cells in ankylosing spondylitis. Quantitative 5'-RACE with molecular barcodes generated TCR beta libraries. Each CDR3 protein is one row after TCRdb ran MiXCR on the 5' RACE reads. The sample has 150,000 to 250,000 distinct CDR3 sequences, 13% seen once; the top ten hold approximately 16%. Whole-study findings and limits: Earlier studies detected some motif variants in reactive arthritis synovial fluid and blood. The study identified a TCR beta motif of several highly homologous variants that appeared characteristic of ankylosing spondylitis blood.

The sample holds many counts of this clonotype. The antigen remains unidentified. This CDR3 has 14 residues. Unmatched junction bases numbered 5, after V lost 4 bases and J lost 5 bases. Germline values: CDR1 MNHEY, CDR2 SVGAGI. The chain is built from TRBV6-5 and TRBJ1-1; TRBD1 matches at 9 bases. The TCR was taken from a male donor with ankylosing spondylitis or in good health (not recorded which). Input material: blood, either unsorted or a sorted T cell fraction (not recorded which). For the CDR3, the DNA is TGTGCCAGCAGTTTCGGACAGGGGCCAACTGAAGCTTTCTTT. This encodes CASSFGQGPTEAFF.